This T cell receptor beta chain came from a study of early T cells in non-severe SARS-CoV-2 infection. Individual cDNA molecules received unique molecular identifiers during library preparation. TCRdb re-derived calls from the 5' RACE reads in MiXCR, one entry per CDR3 protein. This table holds tens of thousands of distinct CDR3 sequences, roughly 12% found once. Germline V CDR1 and CDR2: SGHDT, YYEEEE. The V end was cut by 1 base, the J end by 10 bases, with 11 bases between. This CDR3 spans 13 amino acids. In this sample, this clonotype turned up a few times. Sample: whole blood. The V gene is TRBV5-6, the J gene TRBJ2-2, with D tentatively TRBD2 (6 bases). The TCR was taken from an adult who was a healthcare worker with PCR-confirmed SARS-CoV-2 infection or an uninfected control (not recorded which). CDR3 sequence (DNA): TGTGCCAGCAGCTTGTTGGGACTCGCGGAGCTGTTTTTT. Protein: CASSLLGLAELFF.